These 3 T cell receptor beta chains were sequenced from one sample in a study of T cell clusters in autoimmune cytopenias. TRB rearrangements were amplified by touch-down multiplex PCR with mixed TRB-A/B primers. Reprocessing the multiplex PCR reads, TCRdb reports a single entry for every CDR3 protein and omits DNA. This specimen shows 10,000 to 15,000 distinct CDR3 sequences; the ten leading clones hold about 3.5%. Approximately 40,000 genome equivalents of blood DNA were amplified for TRB. These data are also associated with another study on T cell repertoires in aging, cancer and after chemotherapy.

Sequencing was done on a sample of peripheral blood. These receptors came from a human donor in good health.

This chain connects TRBV7-2 to TRBJ2-3; with no DNA, the TCRdb D assignment of TRBD1 cannot be verified. The CDR3 has 15 residues. Per germline, CDR1 SGHTA and CDR2 FQGNSA. CDR3 residues: CASSSSSLLSDTQYF.

Considering frequency, this clonotype is medium-sized. The gene calls are TRBV19 and TRBJ1-1; checking the TCRdb D call of TRBD1 is not possible without DNA. The CDR3 length is 13 residues. CDR1 and CDR2 (germline): LNHDA, SQIVND (reference sequence). The CDR3 loop reads CASNRWGGMEAFF.

V gene TRBV27 combines with J gene TRBJ2-2; TCRdb returns TRBD1, unconfirmable since there is no DNA. CDR1 MNHEY and CDR2 SMNVEV come from the germline V gene (reference sequence). This CDR3 comprises 14 residues. This CDR3 is CASQRTVNTGELFF.